The T cell receptor beta chain under discussion was sequenced for a study of cytomegalovirus exposure and HLA in healthy donors. Study-level background: It was reported in a later analysis that the approximately 120 validation repertoires used the same platform as the 666 first-cohort repertoires. Study findings and constraints: Reports indicated that the classifier achieved high specificity and sensitivity in diagnosing cytomegalovirus status. Clusters of TCRs from the first cohort tended to co-occur in the approximately 120 validation repertoires (as a later analysis found).

Remarks on this clone: Its antigen is not known.

The V segment lost 0 bases and the J segment 10 bases; nucleotides outside the gene matches: 12. Germline CDR1 reads SGHRS; CDR2 reads YFSETQ. CDR3 length: 17 amino acids. Sequencing used immunoSEQ multiplex PCR; TCRdb keeps in-frame clones, though not all of them. The table lists over 120,000 clones, approximately 90% of them singletons, with roughly 6.5% in the top ten. Sequencing was performed on PBMCs. The receptor was isolated from a woman in her twenties or thirties in good health and CMV-seropositive. The chain has TRBV5-1 and TRBJ2-1, with TRBD2 matching over 11 bases. CDR3 sequence: CASSLASGGTPGIEQFF. CDR3 DNA sequence: TGCGCCAGCAGCTTGGCTAGCGGGGGGACCCCTGGTATCGAGCAGTTCTTC.